The 25 T cell receptor beta chains below all came from one sample that was sequenced in a study of OX40 agonist ivuxolimab in advanced cancers. Profiling relied on immunoSEQ multiplex PCR, and the TCRdb table lists in-frame clones only, not all of them. Of roughly 88,000 clones in the sample, 70% to 90% were seen once. This sample comprised CD4+ or CD8+ T cells sorted from blood, obtained in a trial of the OX40 agonist ivuxolimab. The receptors here all came from an adult with an advanced solid tumor such as melanoma, head and neck, liver or kidney cancer.

The genes are TRBV28 and TRBJ1-1, with D possibly being TRBD1 (5 bases). This CDR3 contains 14 residues. Trimming removed 10 bases from V and 10 bases from J, with 25 bases in between. Germline V gives CDR1 MDHEN, CDR2 SYDVKM. CDR3 in amino acids: CATQQQALPTRAFF. CDR3 nucleotides: TGTGCCACTCAACAACAGGCCCTCCCCACACGAGCTTTCTTT.

The chain couples TRBV27 to TRBJ2-3, with 9 bases matching TRBD2. V was clipped by 4 bases and J by 6 bases; unmatched bases: 8. The CDR3 is 15 amino acids. Germline values: CDR1 MNHEY, CDR2 SMNVEV (reference sequence). The CDR3 sequence: CASSWAGGPWDTQYF. The CDR3 coding sequence is TGTGCCAGCAGTTGGGCGGGAGGGCCATGGGATACGCAGTATTTT.

The J gene is TRBJ2-7, the V gene TRBV6-6; weak D call: TRBD1 (6 bases). The CDR3 length is 13 residues. Germline V gives CDR1 MNHNY, CDR2 SVGAGI (reference sequence). Between the trimmed V and J ends, which lost 6 bases and 4 bases, there was a span of 13 bases. The CDR3 bases are TGTGCCAGCAGACAAGGACAGCTATACGAGCAGTACGTC. Translating it yields CASRQGQLYEQYV.

This clone was counted only a few times. In DNA form, the CDR3 reads TGTGCCAGCAGCCCCGGGACACCGACCACTGAAGCTTTCTTT. It yields the protein CASSPGTPTTEAFF. This chain joins TRBV7-2 and TRBJ1-1; a weak D match, TRBD1 (6 bases). V lost 5 bases to trimming and J lost 4 bases, with 14 bases between them. CDR3 length: 14 amino acids. Per the germline V gene, CDR1 is SGHTA and CDR2 is FQGNSA.

V gene TRBV27 combines with J gene TRBJ2-2, with D maybe TRBD2 (5 bases). Germline values: CDR1 MNHEY, CDR2 SMNVEV (reference sequence). The V gene lost 2 bases and the J gene lost 4 bases, with 11 bases spanning the gap. This CDR3 has 15 residues. The CDR3 DNA reads as TGTGCCAGCAGTTTAGGGCTAGCTGGCACCGGGGAGCTGTTTTTT. This translates into CASSLGLAGTGELFF.

CDR3: CASSRQGRGTEAFF. The DNA for the CDR3 is TGTGCCAGCAGCCGACAGGGAAGAGGCACTGAAGCTTTCTTT. The chain carries TRBV7-2 and TRBJ1-1; 7 bases match TRBD1. After removal of 5 bases from V and 4 bases from J, the junction contained 7 bases not matched to a gene. Germline V gene data show CDR1 as SGHTA and CDR2 as FQGNSA. The CDR3 has 14 amino acids.

To note about this clone: An end of the junction does not agree with germline; a read error may underlie this. The rearrangement links TRBV7-7 to TRBJ2-5; 12 bases are shared with TRBD2. Per germline, CDR1 SSHAT and CDR2 FNYEAQ (reference sequence). CDR3 size: 14 residues. The CDR3 spells CASSPSGRGETQYF. In DNA form, the CDR3 reads TGTGCTAGCAGTCCTAGCGGGAGGGGGGAGACCCAGTACTTC.

This clone has a handful of counts. This chain joins TRBV11-3 and TRBJ1-1; the D is unclear. Germline V lookup: CDR1 SGHNT, CDR2 YENEEA. This CDR3 has 11 residues. The ends were cut back, 7 bases at V and 1 base at J, with 4 bases in the middle. CDR3 residues: CASTGNTEAFF. The CDR3 DNA is TGTGCCAGCACAGGGAACACTGAAGCTTTCTTT.

V is TRBV5-1 and J is TRBJ1-2; 12 bases fit TRBD1. J lost 4 bases, V lost 3 bases, and 10 bases had no gene match. In germline, CDR1 is SGHRS, CDR2 YFSETQ. The CDR3 extends over 17 amino acids. CDR3 bases: TGCGCCAGCAGCTGGACACCGGGACAGGGGGCGGGCTATGGCTACACCTTC. Translated: CASSWTPGQGAGYGYTF.

V and J are TRBV10-1 and TRBJ1-2; D possibly corresponds to TRBD1 (5 bases). V was pared by 0 bases and J by 4 bases, with 9 bases between. The V gene's germline CDR1 is WNHNN and CDR2 SYGVQD (reference sequence). CDR3 length equals 14 residues. The CDR3 DNA follows: TGCGCCAGCAGTGAGTCAGGGGAAGCCTATGGCTACACCTTC. Protein product: CASSESGEAYGYTF.

The V gene is TRBV30, the J gene TRBJ2-5; 8 bases align to TRBD2. With 1 base clipped from V and 8 bases from J, the junction kept 6 bases outside the gene matches. The length of the CDR3 is 13 residues. Germline V CDR1 and CDR2: GTSNPN, SVGIG (reference sequence). CDR3 nucleotide sequence: TGTGCCTGGAGTGCTCGGGAGGGCGGCACCCAGTACTTC. Encoded protein: CAWSAREGGTQYF.

The chain has TRBV10-1 and TRBJ1-2, with D uncertain. The germline V and J ends were trimmed by 4 bases and 2 bases, with 8 bases remaining between them. Germline CDR1 and CDR2: WNHNN and SYGVQD (reference sequence). The CDR3 contains 13 residues. CDR3 nucleotide sequence: TGCGCCAGCAGTGTGGCAGCGAACTATGGCTACACCTTC. It yields the protein CASSVAANYGYTF.

The rearrangement links TRBV6-1 to TRBJ1-5; no clear D. V shed 5 bases and J shed 7 bases, with 12 bases lying between them. The CDR3 sequence is 13 residues long. Germline lookup yields CDR1 MNHNS and CDR2 SASEGT. CDR3 residues: CASSLLGGQPQHF. DNA for the CDR3: TGTGCCAGCAGTTTACTTGGTGGCCAGCCCCAGCATTTT.

The J gene is TRBJ1-1, the V gene TRBV11-2; D remains ambiguous. Germline V lookup: CDR1 SGHAT, CDR2 FQNNGV. V was pared by 1 base and J by 1 base, with 10 bases between. CDR3 length: 15 residues. In DNA form, the CDR3 reads TGTGCCAGCAGCTTAGCCCCGGACCCGAACACTGAAGCTTTCTTT. Its translation is CASSLAPDPNTEAFF.

The chain uses TRBV11-2 and TRBJ2-3; TRBD2 matches at 8 bases. Germline V CDR1 and CDR2: SGHAT, FQNNGV. The V and J ends lost 2 bases and 4 bases, in that order; junction bases with no gene match: 5. The CDR3 contains 15 residues. The CDR3, as DNA: TGTGCCAGCAGCTTATACGGGAGGGAGGCAGATACGCAGTATTTT. Protein product: CASSLYGREADTQYF.

The rearrangement uses TRBV2 and TRBJ2-7; 7 nucleotides agree with TRBD1. With V trimmed by 6 bases and J by 4 bases, 12 bases remained unmatched. The CDR3 loop spans 15 amino acids. Germline CDR1 is SNHLY and CDR2 is FYNNEI. CDR3 nucleotide sequence: TGTGCCAGCAGCCCCCAGGGGGATTATGTATACGAGCAGTACTTC. Its translation is CASSPQGDYVYEQYF.

This chain links TRBV25-1 with TRBJ1-3, with 7 bases matching TRBD1. Germline V lookup: CDR1 MGHDK, CDR2 SYGVNS. The CDR3 is 15 amino acids. Trimming took 6 bases from V and 2 from J; bases not matched to a gene: 7. DNA for the CDR3: TGTGCCAGCAGCGATACAGGGGTGGCTGGAAACACCATATATTTT. Protein product: CASSDTGVAGNTIYF.

The chain couples TRBV15 to TRBJ2-4, with D uncertain. CDR1 is LNHNV and CDR2 is YYDKDF in the germline V gene (reference sequence). CDR3 length: 16 residues. V was trimmed by 0 bases and J by 6 bases, leaving 15 bases between them. CDR3: CATSRDSTGYGNIQYF. The CDR3 coding sequence is TGTGCCACCAGCAGAGATTCGACGGGCTACGGAAACATTCAGTACTTC.

The chain links TRBV28 to TRBJ1-2; D gene unclear. The CDR3 length is 11 residues. Germline V CDR1 and CDR2: MDHEN, SYDVKM. The V end was cut by 4 bases, the J end by 0 bases, with 0 bases between. The CDR3 is CASSSNYGYTF. CDR3 bases: TGTGCCAGCAGTTCTAACTATGGCTACACCTTC.

J is TRBJ2-5 and V is TRBV11-3; possibly TRBD2 for D (5 bases). Trimming pared 5 bases from V and 5 bases from J, leaving 12 bases between. Germline V gene data show CDR1 as SGHNT and CDR2 as YENEEA. CDR3 length: 13 amino acids. This CDR3 reads CASSDGLSETQYF. The CDR3 region has the DNA TGTGCCAGCAGCGATGGACTGTCGGAGACCCAGTACTTC.

V and J are TRBV18 and TRBJ2-1; weak D call: TRBD2 (6 bases). Germline loops: CDR1 KGHSH, CDR2 LQKENI. Trimming shortened V by 4 bases and J by 1 base, and 20 bases separated the two germline ends. The CDR3 consists of 18 residues. This CDR3 is CASSQGLAAQRSYNEQFF. In DNA, the CDR3 is TGTGCCAGCTCACAGGGACTGGCGGCGCAGAGGTCCTACAATGAGCAGTTCTTC.

This clone was recorded only once. The same CDR3 also results from other DNA sequences found in this sample. The chain links TRBV5-1 to TRBJ2-5; D gene ambiguous. From germline, CDR1 is SGHRS and CDR2 YFSETQ. The V end lost 4 bases, the J end lost 2 bases, and 3 bases lay between the germline ends. The CDR3 runs to 11 residues. CDR3 DNA: TGCGCCAGCAGCCTTCAAGAGACCCAGTACTTC. Amino acid sequence: CASSLQETQYF.

The chain combines TRBV23-1 with TRBJ1-1; D perhaps matches TRBD1 (6 bases). TRBV23-1 falls under the ORF class, with uncertain function. V was clipped by 8 bases and J by 0 bases, with 10 bases between them. This CDR3 is built from 13 residues. In DNA, the CDR3 is TGCGCCAGCGGGACATACATGAACACTGAAGCTTTCTTT. Its protein product is CASGTYMNTEAFF.

The chain joins TRBV19 to TRBJ2-3, with TRBD1 matching over 7 bases. Trimming took 5 bases from V and 3 from J; bases not matched to a gene: 5. The length of the CDR3 is 14 residues. Germline values: CDR1 LNHDA, CDR2 SQIVND (reference sequence). The CDR3 sequence: CASSSQGDTDTQYF. The CDR3 DNA reads TGTGCCAGTAGTTCCCAGGGGGATACAGATACGCAGTATTTT.

To note about this clone: At the DNA level, this CDR3 is encoded by other sequences in the same sample as well. The genes are TRBV6-6 and TRBJ2-5; D gene ambiguous. The germline gives CDR1 MNHNY, CDR2 SVGAGI (reference sequence). V lost 6 bases, J lost 2 bases, and 4 bases lay in between. The CDR3 is made up of 11 amino acids. CDR3 sequence: CASSHQETQYF. The DNA for the CDR3 is TGTGCCAGCAGCCATCAAGAGACCCAGTACTTC.